This T cell receptor (beta chain) derives from a study of cytomegalovirus exposure and HLA in healthy donors. With 60 Vbeta and 13 Jbeta primers, the PCR was carried out. The assay was immunoSEQ multiplex PCR, and TCRdb's table has in-frame clones only and misses some. The data show roughly 80,000 clones, around 80% seen once. The table lists this clone with a few counts. What it recognizes is unknown. Samples came from healthy bone marrow donors. Donors were ostensibly healthy at sampling, although undocumented immune exposures were probable. Study conclusions and caveats: A later analysis, which compared TCR beta chains of equal frequency, found the HLA-associated ones more clonally expanded. It was reported that TCR beta sequences correctly inferred the HLA-A and HLA-B alleles for most subjects.

CDR3 length: 14 amino acids. Germline CDR1 SGHDT, CDR2 YYEEEE. V was trimmed by 1 base and J by 3 bases, leaving 7 bases between them. The genes are TRBV5-6 and TRBJ2-2; no reliable D call. The material sequenced was PBMCs. The sequence derives from a man in his fifties or sixties in good health and CMV-seropositive. CDR3 DNA: TGTGCCAGCAGCTTGAACAGTTACACCGGGGAGCTGTTTTTT. Protein: CASSLNSYTGELFF.